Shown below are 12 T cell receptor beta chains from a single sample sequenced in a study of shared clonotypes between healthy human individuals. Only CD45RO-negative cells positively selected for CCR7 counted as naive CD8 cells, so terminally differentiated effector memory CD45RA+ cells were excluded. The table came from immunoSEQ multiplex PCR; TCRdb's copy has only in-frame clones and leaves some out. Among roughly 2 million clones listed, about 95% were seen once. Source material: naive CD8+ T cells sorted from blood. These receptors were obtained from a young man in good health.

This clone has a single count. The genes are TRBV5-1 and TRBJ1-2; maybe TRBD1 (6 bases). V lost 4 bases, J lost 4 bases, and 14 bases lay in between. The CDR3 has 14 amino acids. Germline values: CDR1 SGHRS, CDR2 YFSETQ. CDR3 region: CASSQDSSFYGYTF. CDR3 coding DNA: TGCGCCAGCAGCCAGGACAGCTCCTTCTATGGCTACACCTTC. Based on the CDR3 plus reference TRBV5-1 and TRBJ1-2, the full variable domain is KAGVTQTPRYLIKTRGQQVTLSCSPISGHRSVSWYQQTPGQGLQFLFEYFSETQRNKGNFPGRFSGRQFSNSRSEMNVSTLELGDSALYLCASSQDSSFYGYTFGSGTRLTVV.

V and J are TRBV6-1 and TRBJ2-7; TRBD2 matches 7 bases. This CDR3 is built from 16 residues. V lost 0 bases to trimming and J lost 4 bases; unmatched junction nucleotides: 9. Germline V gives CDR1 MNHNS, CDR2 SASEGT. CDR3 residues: CASSEALLLARYEQYF. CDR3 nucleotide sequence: TGTGCCAGCAGTGAAGCCCTGTTACTAGCGCGGTACGAGCAGTACTTC.

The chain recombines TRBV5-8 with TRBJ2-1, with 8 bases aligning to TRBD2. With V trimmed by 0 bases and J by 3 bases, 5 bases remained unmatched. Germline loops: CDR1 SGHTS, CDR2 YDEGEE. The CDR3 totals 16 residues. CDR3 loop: CASSLDSGGGYNEQFF. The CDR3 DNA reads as TGTGCCAGCAGCTTGGACAGCGGGGGAGGCTACAATGAGCAGTTCTTC.

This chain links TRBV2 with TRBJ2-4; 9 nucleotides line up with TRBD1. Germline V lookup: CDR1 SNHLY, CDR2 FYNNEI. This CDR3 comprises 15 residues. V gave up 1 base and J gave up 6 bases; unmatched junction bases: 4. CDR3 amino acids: CASSEDRGLGNIQYF. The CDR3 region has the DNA TGTGCCAGCAGTGAAGACAGGGGGCTGGGAAACATTCAGTACTTC.

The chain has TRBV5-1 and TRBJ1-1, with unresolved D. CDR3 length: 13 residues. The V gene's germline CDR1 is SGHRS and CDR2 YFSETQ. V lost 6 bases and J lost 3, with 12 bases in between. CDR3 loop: CASTSLLDTEAFF. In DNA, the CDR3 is TGCGCCAGCACCTCCCTCCTAGACACTGAAGCTTTCTTT. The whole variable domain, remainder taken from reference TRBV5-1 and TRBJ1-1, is KAGVTQTPRYLIKTRGQQVTLSCSPISGHRSVSWYQQTPGQGLQFLFEYFSETQRNKGNFPGRFSGRQFSNSRSEMNVSTLELGDSALYLCASTSLLDTEAFFGQGTRLTVV.

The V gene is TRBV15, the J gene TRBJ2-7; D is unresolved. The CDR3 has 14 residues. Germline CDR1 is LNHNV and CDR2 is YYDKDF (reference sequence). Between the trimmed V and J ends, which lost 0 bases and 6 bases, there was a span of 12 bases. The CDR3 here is CATSRDGNRGEQYF. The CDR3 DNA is TGTGCCACCAGCAGAGACGGAAACAGAGGCGAGCAGTACTTC.

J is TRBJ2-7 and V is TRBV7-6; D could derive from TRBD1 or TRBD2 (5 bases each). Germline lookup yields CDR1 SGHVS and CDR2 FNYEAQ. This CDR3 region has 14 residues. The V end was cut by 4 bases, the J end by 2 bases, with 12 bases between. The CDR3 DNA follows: TGTGCCAGCAGCTCGGGACGAGATCCCTACGAGCAGTACTTC. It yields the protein CASSSGRDPYEQYF.

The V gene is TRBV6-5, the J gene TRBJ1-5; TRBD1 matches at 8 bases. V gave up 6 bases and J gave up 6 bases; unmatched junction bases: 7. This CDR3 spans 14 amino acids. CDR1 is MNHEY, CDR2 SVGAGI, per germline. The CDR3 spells CASSQDRASQPQHF. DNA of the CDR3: TGTGCCAGCAGCCAGGACAGGGCGAGTCAGCCCCAGCATTTT.

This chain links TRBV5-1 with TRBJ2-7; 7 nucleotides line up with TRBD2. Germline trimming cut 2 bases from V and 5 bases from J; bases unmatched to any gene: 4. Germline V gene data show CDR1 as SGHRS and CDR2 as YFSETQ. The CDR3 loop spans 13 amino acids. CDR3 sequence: CASSLAAGHEQYF. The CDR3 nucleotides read TGCGCCAGCAGCTTAGCAGCGGGGCACGAGCAGTACTTC.

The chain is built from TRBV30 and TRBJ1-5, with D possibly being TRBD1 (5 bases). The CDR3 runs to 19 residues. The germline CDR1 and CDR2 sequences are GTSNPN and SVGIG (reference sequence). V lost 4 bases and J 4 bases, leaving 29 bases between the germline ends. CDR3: CAWTPSGQGEHLWNQPQHF. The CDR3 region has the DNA TGTGCCTGGACCCCCTCCGGGCAGGGCGAACATCTTTGGAATCAGCCCCAGCATTTT.

CDR3 in amino acids: CASSPGPIGNTIYF. DNA for the CDR3: TGTGCCAGCAGTCCAGGACCGATTGGAAACACCATATATTTT. This rearrangement joins TRBV27 to TRBJ1-3; unclear D gene. Germline loops: CDR1 MNHEY, CDR2 SMNVEV (reference sequence). The V end lost 5 bases, the J end lost 3 bases, and 11 bases lay between the germline ends. This CDR3 region has 14 residues.

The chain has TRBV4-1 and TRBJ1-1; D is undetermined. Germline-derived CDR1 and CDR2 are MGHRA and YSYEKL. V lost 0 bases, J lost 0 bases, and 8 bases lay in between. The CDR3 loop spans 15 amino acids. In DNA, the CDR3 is TGCGCCAGCAGCCAAGATGCCCGGGTGAACACTGAAGCTTTCTTT. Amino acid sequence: CASSQDARVNTEAFF.